Each of the 7 T cell receptor beta chains below was sequenced from the same sample in a study of OX40 agonist ivuxolimab in advanced cancers. Profiled with immunoSEQ multiplex PCR; TCRdb holds only in-frame clones, not every one. Here the sample spans about 68,000 clones, roughly 88% being singletons. Material: CD4+ or CD8+ T cells sorted from blood, obtained in a trial of the OX40 agonist ivuxolimab. Receptors originate from an adult with an advanced solid tumor such as melanoma, head and neck, liver or kidney cancer.

The gene calls are TRBV11-3 and TRBJ2-1; 14 bases align to TRBD2. The CDR3 extends over 17 amino acids. Per the germline V gene, CDR1 is SGHNT and CDR2 is YENEEA. The V segment lost 5 bases and the J segment 2 bases; nucleotides outside the gene matches: 5. The CDR3 sequence: CASSRGLAGGPYNEQFF. CDR3 coding DNA: TGTGCCAGCAGCCGCGGACTAGCGGGAGGACCCTACAATGAGCAGTTCTTC.

This clone was observed a few times. V is TRBV30 and J is TRBJ1-1, with TRBD1 identical over 9 bases. CDR1 is GTSNPN and CDR2 is SVGIG in the germline V gene (reference sequence). CDR3 length: 14 amino acids. V was clipped by 2 bases and J by 6 bases; unmatched bases: 7. The CDR3 sequence: CAWSYGTGTAEAFF. The CDR3 bases are TGTGCCTGGAGTTACGGGACAGGGACCGCTGAAGCTTTCTTT.

The genes are TRBV6-5 and TRBJ2-7, with TRBD1 matching 9 bases. After removal of 5 bases from V and 2 bases from J, the junction contained 7 bases not matched to a gene. In germline, CDR1 is MNHEY, CDR2 SVGAGI. This CDR3 spans 15 amino acids. The CDR3 protein is CASSPRTGEPYEQYF. CDR3 DNA: TGTGCCAGCAGTCCTCGGACAGGGGAGCCCTACGAGCAGTACTTC.

This clone came up a few times. V gene TRBV7-2 combines with J gene TRBJ1-1; the D gene is possibly TRBD1 (5 bases). The germline V gene has CDR1 SGHTA and CDR2 FQGNSA. Trimming left V 3 bases short and J 4 bases short, with 12 bases between. The CDR3 has 14 residues. CDR3 protein: CASSFGAGRTEAFF. In nucleotides, the CDR3 is TGTGCCAGCAGCTTTGGGGCAGGGCGCACTGAAGCTTTCTTT. The variable domain in full, with the rest retrieved from reference TRBV7-2 and TRBJ1-1, is GAGVSQSPSNKVTEKGKDVELRCDPISGHTALYWYRQSLGQGLEFLIYFQGNSAPDKSGLPSDRFSAERTGGSVSTLTIQRTQQEDSAVYLCASSFGAGRTEAFFGQGTRLTVV.

The rearrangement uses TRBV12-5 and TRBJ2-4; no definite D call. The CDR3 spans 18 residues. With 0 bases removed from V and 0 bases from J, the gap between germline ends came to 15 bases. Per the germline V gene, CDR1 is LGHNT and CDR2 is FRNRAP. CDR3 nucleotides: TGTGCTAGTGGTTTGGTATTTCCTCCGCCTCTAGCCAAAAACATTCAGTACTTC. Its translation is CASGLVFPPPLAKNIQYF.

The chain employs TRBV5-1 and TRBJ2-2; a possible D gene is TRBD1 (5 bases). This CDR3 spans 15 amino acids. The V end lost 3 bases, the J end lost 6 bases, and 15 bases lay between the germline ends. Germline-derived CDR1 and CDR2 are SGHRS and YFSETQ. Written as DNA, the CDR3 is TGCGCCAGCAGCTGGGGCCTCCAAAGGGCCGGGGAGCTGTTTTTT. Translating it yields CASSWGLQRAGELFF.

This clone was recorded once. The V gene is TRBV9, the J gene TRBJ1-2; D is unresolved. The germline gives CDR1 SGDLS, CDR2 YYNGEE. This CDR3 spans 15 amino acids. The V gene lost 7 bases and the J gene lost 6 bases, with 22 bases spanning the gap. The CDR3 protein is CASASGPMKVNGYTF. The DNA of the CDR3 is TGTGCCAGCGCATCCGGACCCATGAAGGTCAATGGCTACACCTTC.